This TCR beta chain derives from a study of CD8 T cells in Susac syndrome (dated by TCRdb to 2018 to 2020). In the study overall: The study used repertoire sequencing to test whether antigen drove CD8+ T cell activation and differentiation in Susac syndrome. Results and caveats for the whole study, not just this receptor: The number of individuals in the TCR sequencing and HLA analysis was recognized as being relatively small.

High-throughput TCR beta sequencing profiled peripheral blood CD8+ and CD4+ T cells from healthy donors, Susac syndrome patients and multiple sclerosis patients. Healthy donors were included as age- and sex-matched controls. CD8+ TEMRA cells were enriched by FACS, while bulk CD8+ and CD4+ T cells were purified by magnetic negative isolation. Blood was drawn into EDTA tubes, processed within 24 hours, and PBMCs were isolated by density gradient centrifugation. PBMCs intended for TCR sequencing were frozen in liquid nitrogen and were later thawed in a 37 degrees C water bath. A purity of at least 90% was achieved for sorted or isolated CD4+, CD8+ and CD8+ TEMRA cells. The CDR3 holds 10 amino acids from the cysteine to the phenylalanine. The only DNA kept is the CDR3, 30 bases in frame from the first base. The germline V gene (reference sequence) supplies CDR1 SEHNR and CDR2 FQNEAQ. RNA was extracted using the RNeasy kit, and roughly 0.5 to 1 ug of the RNA was reverse transcribed with random hexamers. TCR beta CDR3 regions were amplified with the immunoSEQ multiplex PCR assay covering 54 Vbeta and 13 Jbeta segments. PCR amplification bias was corrected by using a synthetic template baseline for primer optimization and computational correction. For the original study's pipeline: Only productive sequences were kept, with reads annotated to V, D and J genes according to IMGT and analyzed in immunoSEQ Analyzer. Clonality was calculated as one minus the Shannon entropy normalized by log2 of the number of productive unique sequences. For each patient and control, public and private clones were evaluated within the 100 most prevalent clones. Clones were defined as Susac-specific if absent from the healthy and MS cohorts, from 1052 published viral clones and from other ImmuneACCESS disease sequences. The raw public data were reprocessed by TCRdb itself: fastp quality trimming at Q25, MiXCR clonotype calling, in-frame beta chains only. Each CDR3 protein appears once, grouped with its most common genes and DNA. None of the V and J calls come from the authors' own analysis; TCRdb made them. The sample profile shows some 120,000 distinct CDR3 sequences; about nine tenths of them were found once. The ten largest make up over 0.12% of the sample.

Turning to this clonotype: This receptor's antigen is unknown. At one end, the junction sequence differs from germline, possibly due to a read error.

In this chain, TRBV7-9 is recombined with TRBJ2-3, with the D gene uncertain. This receptor was obtained from a human donor in good health. What was sequenced was CD4+ T cells from PBMCs. The CDR3 corresponds to CASSRDTQYF. The bases read TGTGCCAGCAGCAGAGATACGCAGTATTTT.